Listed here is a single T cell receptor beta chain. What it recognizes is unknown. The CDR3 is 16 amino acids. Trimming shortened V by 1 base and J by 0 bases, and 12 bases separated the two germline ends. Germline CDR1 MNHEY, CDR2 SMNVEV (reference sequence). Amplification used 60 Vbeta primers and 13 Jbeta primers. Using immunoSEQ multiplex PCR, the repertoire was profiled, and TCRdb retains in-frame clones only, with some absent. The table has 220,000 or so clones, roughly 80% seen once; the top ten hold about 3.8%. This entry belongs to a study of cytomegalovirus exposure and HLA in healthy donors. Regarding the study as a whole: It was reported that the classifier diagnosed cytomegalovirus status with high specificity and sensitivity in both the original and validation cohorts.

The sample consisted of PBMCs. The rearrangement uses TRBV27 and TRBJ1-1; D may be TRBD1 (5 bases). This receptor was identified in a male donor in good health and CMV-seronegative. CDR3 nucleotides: TGTGCCAGCAGTTTATATCAGGGTTTCATGAACACTGAAGCTTTCTTT. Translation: CASSLYQGFMNTEAFF.